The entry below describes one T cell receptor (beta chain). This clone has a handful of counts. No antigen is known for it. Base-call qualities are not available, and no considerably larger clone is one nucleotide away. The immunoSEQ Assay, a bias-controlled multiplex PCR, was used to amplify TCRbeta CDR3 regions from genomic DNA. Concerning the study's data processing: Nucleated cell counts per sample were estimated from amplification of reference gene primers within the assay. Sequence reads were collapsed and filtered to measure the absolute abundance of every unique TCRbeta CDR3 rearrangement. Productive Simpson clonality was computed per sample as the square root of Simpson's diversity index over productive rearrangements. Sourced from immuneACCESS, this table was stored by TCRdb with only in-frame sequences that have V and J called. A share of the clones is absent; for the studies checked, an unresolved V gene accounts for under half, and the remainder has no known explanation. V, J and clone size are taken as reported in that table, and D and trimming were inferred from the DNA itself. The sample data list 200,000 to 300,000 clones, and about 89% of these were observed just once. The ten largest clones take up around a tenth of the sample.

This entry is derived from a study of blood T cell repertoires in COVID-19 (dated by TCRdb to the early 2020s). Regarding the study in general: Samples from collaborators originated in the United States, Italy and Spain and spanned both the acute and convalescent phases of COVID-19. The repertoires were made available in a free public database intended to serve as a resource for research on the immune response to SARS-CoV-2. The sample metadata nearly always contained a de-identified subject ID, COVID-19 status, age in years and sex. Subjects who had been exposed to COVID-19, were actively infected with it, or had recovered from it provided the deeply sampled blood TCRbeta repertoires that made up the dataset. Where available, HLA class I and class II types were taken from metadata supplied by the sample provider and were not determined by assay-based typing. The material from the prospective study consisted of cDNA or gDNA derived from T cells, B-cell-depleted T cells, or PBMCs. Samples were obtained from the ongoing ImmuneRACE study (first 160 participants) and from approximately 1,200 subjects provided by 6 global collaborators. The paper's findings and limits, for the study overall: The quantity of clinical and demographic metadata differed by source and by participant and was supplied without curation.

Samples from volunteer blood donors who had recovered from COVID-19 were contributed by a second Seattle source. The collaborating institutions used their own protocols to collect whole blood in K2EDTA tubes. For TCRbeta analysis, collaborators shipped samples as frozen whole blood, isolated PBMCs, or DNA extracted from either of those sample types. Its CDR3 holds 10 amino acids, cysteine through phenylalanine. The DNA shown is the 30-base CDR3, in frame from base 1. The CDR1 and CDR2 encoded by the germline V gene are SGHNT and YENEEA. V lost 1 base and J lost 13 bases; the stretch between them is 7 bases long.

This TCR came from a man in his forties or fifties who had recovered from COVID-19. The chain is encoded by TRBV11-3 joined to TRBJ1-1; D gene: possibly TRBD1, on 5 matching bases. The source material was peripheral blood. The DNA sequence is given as TGTGCCAGCAGCTTAGGGGGGGATTTCTTT. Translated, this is CASSLGGDFF.